Each of the 17 T cell receptor beta chains below was sequenced from the same sample in a study of T-cell memory formation after mild COVID-19. A single record per CDR3 protein comes from TCRdb applying MiXCR to the 5' RACE reads. The sample lists 350,000 to 500,000 distinct CDR3 sequences; more than 20% were seen once. Sequences were obtained from PBMCs or a T cell subset sorted from them (not recorded which). Receptor source: an adult woman who had mild COVID-19 (a few samples of this study predate the infection). Cell type and time point are not known.

This clonotype occurred a few times. This sequence joins TRBV6-5 and TRBJ1-1; D not resolved. Germline assignment: CDR1 MNHEY and CDR2 SVGAGI. V was shortened by 2 bases and J by 6 bases, with 16 bases between the two germline ends. CDR3 length: 15 amino acids. The CDR3 here is CASSYGRWGVAEAFF. Here the CDR3 DNA reads TGTGCCAGCAGTTACGGTCGGTGGGGAGTCGCTGAAGCTTTCTTT.

There are a few counts of this clonotype. V is TRBV6-2 or TRBV6-3 and J is TRBJ2-1; unclear D gene. Germline CDR1 MNHEY, CDR2 SVGEGT. V lost 6 bases and J 8 bases, leaving 8 bases between the germline ends. The CDR3 is 11 amino acids. The CDR3 protein is CASSRSDEQFF. CDR3 bases: TGTGCCAGCAGCCGGTCGGATGAGCAGTTCTTC.

In its sample, this clonotype was seen a few times. J is TRBJ2-1 and V is TRBV25-1; weak D call: TRBD1 (5 bases). CDR1 is MGHDK and CDR2 is SYGVNS in the germline V gene. Trimming pared 1 base from V and 6 bases from J, leaving 13 bases between. This CDR3 spans 15 amino acids. The CDR3 bases are TGTGCCAGCAGTGAATTATCGCAGGGTTCCAATGAGCAGTTCTTC. This encodes CASSELSQGSNEQFF.

V usage is TRBV3-1 and J usage is TRBJ2-7; D is unresolved. The V gene lost 1 base and the J gene lost 7 bases, with 11 bases spanning the gap. Germline V gene sequence: CDR1 LGHDT, CDR2 YNNKEL (reference sequence). The CDR3 has 13 residues. CDR3 protein: CASSQGTRSEQYF. CDR3 nucleotides: TGTGCCAGCAGCCAAGGGACGCGATCGGAGCAGTACTTC.

The V and J genes are TRBV25-1 and TRBJ2-3; D call uncertain. Germline V CDR1 and CDR2: MGHDK, SYGVNS. The CDR3 length is 14 residues. V lost 4 bases and J lost 0, with 8 bases in between. The CDR3 coding sequence is TGTGCCAGCAGTGGAGACCTTAGCACAGATACGCAGTATTTT. Protein: CASSGDLSTDTQYF.

The V gene is TRBV7-8, the J gene TRBJ2-3; D possibly corresponds to TRBD2 (5 bases). V gave up 5 bases and J gave up 2 bases, with 20 bases separating them. Germline CDR1 is SGHVS and CDR2 is FQNEAQ. The CDR3 has 17 residues. CDR3 sequence (DNA): TGTGCCAGCAGCCCAGATTCGGGATTCCCGTACACAGATACGCAGTATTTT. Translation: CASSPDSGFPYTDTQYF. The whole variable domain, filled in from reference TRBV7-8 and TRBJ2-3, reads GAGVSQSPRYKVAKRGQDVALRCDPISGHVSLFWYQQALGQGPEFLTYFQNEAQLDKSGLPSDRFFAERPEGSVSTLKIQRTQQEDSAVYLCASSPDSGFPYTDTQYFGPGTRLTVL.

This chain joins TRBV5-1 and TRBJ1-4; D not resolved. V was cut by 2 bases and J by 0 bases, with 5 bases left in between. The CDR3 sequence is 14 residues long. Germline V gives CDR1 SGHRS, CDR2 YFSETQ. The CDR3 region is CASSLTSTNEKLFF. As DNA, the CDR3 is TGCGCCAGCAGCTTAACCTCAACTAATGAAAAACTGTTTTTT.

This chain connects TRBV20-1 to TRBJ2-7; 8 nucleotides align to TRBD2. This CDR3 contains 14 residues. Germline CDR1 is DFQATT and CDR2 is SNEGSKA (reference sequence). V was pared by 7 bases and J by 6 bases, with 14 bases of the junction left unmatched. The DNA for the CDR3 is TGCAGTGGGACGAAGGGGACTAGGCAAACCGAGCAGTACTTC. It is translated as CSGTKGTRQTEQYF.

The chain has TRBV5-1 and TRBJ2-1, with TRBD1 matching 10 bases. Germline V CDR1 and CDR2: SGHRS, YFSETQ. The V segment lost 1 base and the J segment 8 bases; nucleotides outside the gene matches: 6. The CDR3 is 15 amino acids. This chain's CDR3 is CASSLRQGAIDEQFF. In DNA, the CDR3 is TGCGCCAGCAGCTTGAGACAGGGGGCTATCGATGAGCAGTTCTTC.

This clonotype has at least ten counts. This chain uses TRBV20-1 with TRBJ2-1; 9 positions match TRBD2. The CDR3 runs to 17 residues. The V gene end was trimmed by 4 bases and the J gene end by 5 bases; junction bases not matched to a gene: 15. Germline CDR1 reads DFQATT; CDR2 reads SNEGSKA (reference sequence). As DNA, the CDR3 is TGCAGTGCTACCACCAGCGAGGGCGGGAGGGCTGACAATGAGCAGTTCTTC. Encoded protein: CSATTSEGGRADNEQFF.

This clonotype was counted a few times. This chain connects TRBV4-3 to TRBJ2-4; no clear D. This CDR3 contains 15 residues. Germline CDR1 and CDR2: LGHNA and YSLEER. Trimming took off 0 bases at V and 0 bases at J, with 6 bases between the two ends. The CDR3 here is CASSQDSGAKNIQYF. The CDR3 nucleotides read TGCGCCAGCAGCCAAGATTCCGGAGCCAAAAACATTCAGTACTTC.

This clonotype has a handful of counts. The chain uses TRBV19 and TRBJ1-1; D is undetermined. Trimming cost V 4 bases and J 1 base, with 13 bases left between them. Germline CDR1 and CDR2: LNHDA and SQIVND (reference sequence). The CDR3 length is 15 residues. The CDR3 loop is CASSRTGAPNTEAFF. In DNA form, the CDR3 reads TGTGCCAGTAGTAGAACCGGCGCCCCGAACACTGAAGCTTTCTTT. The entire variable domain, with the rest obtained from reference TRBV19 and TRBJ1-1, is as follows: DGGITQSPKYLFRKEGQNVTLSCEQNLNHDAMYWYRQDPGQGLRLIYYSQIVNDFQKGDIAEGYSVSREKKESFPLTVTSAQKNPTAFYLCASSRTGAPNTEAFFGQGTRLTVV.

CDR3 amino acids: CASGLNRATYEQYF. The CDR3 DNA is TGTGCTAGTGGTTTGAATAGGGCAACCTACGAGCAGTACTTC. V and J are TRBV12-5 and TRBJ2-7; D is ambiguous. The germline V gene has CDR1 LGHNT and CDR2 FRNRAP. Between the trimmed V and J ends, which lost 2 bases and 2 bases, there was a span of 10 bases. This CDR3 has 14 residues.

V and J are TRBV7-9 and TRBJ2-5, with no clear D. Trimming took 0 bases from V and 1 from J, leaving 6 bases between them. The germline CDR1 and CDR2 sequences are SEHNR and FQNEAQ (reference sequence). CDR3 length: 14 amino acids. The CDR3, as DNA: TGTGCCAGCAGCTTAGCGTACAGCCAAGAGACCCAGTACTTC. This gives the protein CASSLAYSQETQYF.

This clonotype was seen a few times. The V and J genes are TRBV12-5 and TRBJ2-5, with D perhaps TRBD1 (6 bases). The CDR3 sequence is 13 residues long. V shed 7 bases and J shed 4 bases, with 13 bases lying between them. Per germline, CDR1 LGHNT and CDR2 FRNRAP. The DNA for the CDR3 is TGTGCTAGTGCCAACAGGGTGCGAGAGACCCAGTACTTC. Amino acids: CASANRVRETQYF. The complete variable domain, with remaining parts taken from reference TRBV12-5 and TRBJ2-5, reads DARVTQTPRHKVTEMGQEVTMRCQPILGHNTVFWYRQTMMQGLELLAYFRNRAPLDDSGMPKDRFSAEMPDATLATLKIQPSEPRDSAVYFCASANRVRETQYFGPGTRLLVL.

This clonotype was counted a few times. CDR3 region: CASSYREGHGYTF. DNA of the CDR3: TGTGCCAGCAGTTACCGGGAAGGGCATGGCTACACCTTC. The chain is built from TRBV6-5 and TRBJ1-2, with D hard to call. The CDR3 runs 13 residues. Trimming pared 2 bases from V and 6 bases from J, leaving 10 bases between. Germline-derived CDR1 and CDR2 are MNHEY and SVGAGI.

The chain has TRBV20-1 and TRBJ2-7; no firm D call. Germline lookup yields CDR1 DFQATT and CDR2 SNEGSKA (reference sequence). With 7 bases removed from V and 7 bases from J, the gap between germline ends came to 20 bases. The CDR3 runs to 13 residues. The CDR3 DNA reads TGCAGTGACACCAGGACCTCTTCGAGGGAGCAGTACTTC. It translates to CSDTRTSSREQYF.